The present TCR beta chain was sequenced within a study of tumor-infiltrating lymphocytes in primary liver carcinoma (dated by TCRdb to 2017 to 2019). In terms of the full investigation: Between late 2015 and early 2016, about 5 patients in China with histopathologically diagnosed primary liver carcinoma had their tumors surgically resected. Samples yielded roughly 3.65 to 7.13 million productive TCRbeta reads; read depth did not differ significantly between tissue types. Reproducibility between technical replicate repertoires was high, with correlation coefficients above 0.98 and mean shared-clone rates approximately 0.91. Hepatocellular carcinoma (four) or combined HCC and intrahepatic cholangiocarcinoma (one) was present in the five patients, who were three men and two women aged 30 to 69 years. The five patients had tumors of stage T1-T3 N0M0, with maximum diameters ranging from 4.2 to 10 cm. The study combined TCRbeta repertoire sequencing, expression microarrays and whole-exome sequencing across five regions of each liver tumor, with adjacent normal tissue and blood. A total of approximately 35 specimens from 5 patients underwent TCRbeta repertoire sequencing, comprising around 25 tumor regions, 5 adjacent noncancerous liver tissues and 5 peripheral blood samples.

This clonotype was recorded at least ten times. The specificity of this receptor is unknown. Per-nucleotide qualities are absent, and no much larger clonotype sits a single base away. Overall study results and their limits: The top 250 clones accounted for a significantly greater share of the repertoire in tumors than in blood (p = 0.039). Only the TCR beta chain was sequenced, so true repertoire diversity is likely underestimated because unpaired alpha chains were not captured. Comparison of CD4+ and CD8+ T cell repertoires was precluded by the use of bulk unsorted samples. The study included only four to six patients, and the authors note findings should be validated in a larger study. Repertoire overlap was found to be higher between tumor regions (mean around 35%) than between tumor-adjacent (roughly 17%) or tumor-blood (around 15%) pairs, consistent with antigen-driven expansion.

RNA from unsorted whole blood was extracted with TRIzol reagent, and germline DNA was obtained with the DNeasy Blood & Tissue kit. At the time of sampling, the patients were treatment-naive and had chronic HBV infection. Before surgery, approximately 3.7 milliliters of peripheral blood were drawn into K2EDTA tubes. The CDR3 runs 15 residues from the cysteine to the phenylalanine. Only CDR3 DNA remains: 45 bases, in frame from the first base. Per the germline V gene, LGHNA is the CDR1 and YSLEER is the CDR2. The V end gives up 1 base and the J end 0 bases, leaving 2 bases in the junction not matched to a gene. Starting from 450 to 500 ng total RNA, TCRbeta-specific cDNA was produced by reverse transcription with a constant-region primer and ProtoScript II reverse transcriptase. Three nested multiplex PCR rounds, following a slightly modified ARM-PCR procedure, were used to build the TCRbeta libraries. Each of the first two PCR rounds ran for approximately 9 cycles using multiplex TRBV1-TRBV30 forward primers together with a Cbeta reverse primer. Sample barcodes and Illumina adapters were added in a final 25-cycle PCR using Deep VentR polymerase. Amplicons of 200-500 bp were gel-purified with a QIAquick gel extraction kit before sequencing. TCRbeta amplicons were sequenced on an Illumina HiSeq 2500 with 250-bp paired-end reads. Concerning the study's data processing: Quality trimming of reads was performed with Trimmomatic v0.33, and paired reads were merged with FLASH v1.2.11 so that full CDR3 sequences could be recovered. V, D and J germline segments were assigned to the rearranged TCRbeta sequences by MiGEC v1.2.1b. Clonotype statistics and Shannon-Wiener diversity indices were calculated with VDJtools v1.0.0. To cut down on sampling bias, every analysis after diversity analysis relied on just the 250 most abundant clonotypes from each sample. TCRdb reran the public reads through fastp at Q25 and MiXCR, keeping productive beta chains. Rows matching on CDR3 protein sequence are summarized as one entry with the most common DNA and genes. TCRdb's processing, not the authors', yielded these V and J calls. For this sample the table gives 300,000 to 350,000 distinct CDR3 sequences, of which roughly 60% were detected only once. Clones ranked in the top ten supply about 17% of the sample.

The chain links TRBV4-3 with TRBJ1-1, with 7 bases matching TRBD1. What was sequenced was peripheral blood. The source of this sequence is a woman aged 25 to 45 with primary liver carcinoma and hepatitis B virus infection. The CDR3 protein is CASSQGTGLNTEAFF. The base sequence is TGCGCCAGCAGCCAAGGGACAGGTTTGAACACTGAAGCTTTCTTT.